These 25 T cell receptor beta chains came from one sample sequenced in a study of T cell clones after liver transplantation. Profiled with immunoSEQ multiplex PCR; TCRdb holds only in-frame clones, not every one. The data hold tens of thousands of clones, with roughly three quarters observed a single time. Specimen: CD4+ T cells from blood, collected at the 22-month timepoint. These receptors were collected from a human patient who received a liver transplant. The graft donor may have contributed some T cells.

The V and J genes are TRBV5-1 and TRBJ2-3; D unclear. The germline V gene has CDR1 SGHRS and CDR2 YFSETQ. Trimming took off 7 bases at V and 1 base at J, with 13 bases between the two ends. The CDR3 totals 14 residues. Here the CDR3 DNA reads TGCGCCAGCCAGGACGGAAGCCGCACAGATACGCAGTATTTT. Translated: CASQDGSRTDTQYF.

The chain uses TRBV6-1 and TRBJ1-4, with 8 bases lining up with TRBD1. The CDR3 consists of 15 residues. Trimming cost V 6 bases and J 5 bases; bases outside gene matches: 8. Germline assignment: CDR1 MNHNS and CDR2 SASEGT. The CDR3 here is CASRKPGGANEKLFF. In DNA, the CDR3 is TGTGCCAGCAGAAAACCAGGGGGCGCGAATGAAAAACTGTTTTTT.

Only a few counts were recorded for this clone. The CDR3: CASSEMGSPLHF. DNA of the CDR3: TGTGCCAGCAGTGAGATGGGTTCACCCCTCCACTTT. The V call is TRBV6-1, the J call TRBJ1-6; D gene uncertain. Trimming took 3 bases from V and 9 from J, leaving 6 bases between them. Germline loops: CDR1 MNHNS, CDR2 SASEGT. The CDR3 extends over 12 amino acids.

The V gene is TRBV2, the J gene TRBJ1-1, with 8 nucleotides matching TRBD1. The CDR3 loop spans 12 amino acids. Germline V gives CDR1 SNHLY, CDR2 FYNNEI. V shed 6 bases, J shed 10 bases, and the junction held 7 bases outside the gene matches. Written as DNA, the CDR3 is TGTGCCAGCAGCTTGAACAGGGGGGGAGCTTTCTTT. Protein sequence: CASSLNRGGAFF.

The chain's CDR3 is CASSYGRTGGTDTQYF. CDR3 nucleotides: TGTGCCAGCAGCTACGGGAGGACAGGGGGCACAGATACGCAGTATTTT. The chain couples TRBV5-5 to TRBJ2-3, with 9 bases lining up with TRBD1. The CDR3 contains 16 residues. In germline, CDR1 is SGHKS, CDR2 YYEKEE (reference sequence). The junction had 6 bases not matched to a gene; V was cut back by 3 bases and J by 1 base.

This rearrangement joins TRBV19 to TRBJ1-1; 9 bases align to TRBD1. V trimming: 9 bases; J trimming: 11 bases; junction bases outside the gene matches: 19. Germline CDR1 is LNHDA and CDR2 is SQIVND (reference sequence). The CDR3 consists of 15 residues. CDR3: CARRIPPGTGGTAFF. Written as DNA, the CDR3 is TGTGCCAGACGTATCCCCCCGGGTACAGGGGGCACCGCTTTCTTT.

There are a few counts of this clone. DNA of the CDR3: TGTGCCAGCAGCTTAGTGAGGGCTCGATTCGGTACGCAGTATTTT. It encodes CASSLVRARFGTQYF. The V gene is TRBV7-9, the J gene TRBJ2-3; perhaps TRBD2 as D (5 bases). Trimming took off 1 base at V and 8 bases at J, with 16 bases between the two ends. Per germline, CDR1 SEHNR and CDR2 FQNEAQ (reference sequence). There are 15 residues in the CDR3.

The rearrangement uses TRBV2 and TRBJ1-2; the D gene is possibly TRBD1 (5 bases). The germline V gene encodes CDR1 SNHLY and CDR2 FYNNEI. Trimming pared 6 bases from V and 4 bases from J, leaving 15 bases between. The CDR3 covers 14 residues. The DNA for the CDR3 is TGTGCCAGCAGCCCACAGGAGAGGGGCTATGGCTACACCTTC. Translation gives CASSPQERGYGYTF.

This chain uses TRBV11-2 with TRBJ2-1; D may be TRBD2 (5 bases). V was trimmed by 2 bases and J by 4 bases, leaving 12 bases between them. Germline loops: CDR1 SGHAT, CDR2 FQNNGV. This CDR3 is built from 15 residues. The CDR3 bases are TGTGCCAGCAGCTTAAGGTCCGGGAAGTACAATGAGCAGTTCTTC. Its translation: CASSLRSGKYNEQFF.

The V call is TRBV2, the J call TRBJ2-3; 7 nucleotides agree with TRBD1. V was clipped by 4 bases and J by 3 bases; unmatched bases: 4. Germline V gives CDR1 SNHLY, CDR2 FYNNEI. This CDR3 has 14 residues. CDR3 coding DNA: TGTGCCAGCAGTGGAGGGGGCCTTACAGATACGCAGTATTTT. This codes for CASSGGGLTDTQYF.

The V and J genes are TRBV2 and TRBJ2-3; tentative D call: TRBD2 (7 bases). With 3 bases removed from V and 6 bases from J, the gap between germline ends came to 13 bases. This CDR3 contains 14 residues. Germline V gene sequence: CDR1 SNHLY, CDR2 FYNNEI. In DNA form, the CDR3 reads TGTGCCAGCAGTGAGGGGGGGCCCCCCGATACGCAGTATTTT. Translating it yields CASSEGGPPDTQYF.

The V and J genes are TRBV6-1 and TRBJ1-6; perhaps TRBD1 as D (5 bases). Trimming removed 7 bases at V and 6 bases at J, with 10 bases between. This CDR3 spans 13 amino acids. Germline CDR1 is MNHNS and CDR2 is SASEGT. The CDR3 region is CASTLGPNSPLHF. The CDR3 nucleotides read TGTGCCAGCACCCTGGGACCTAATTCACCCCTCCACTTT.

The sample holds one count of this clone. The chain has TRBV5-4 and TRBJ2-2, with D possibly TRBD2 on 6 matching bases. Per the germline V gene, CDR1 is SGHNT and CDR2 is YYREEE (reference sequence). V lost 3 bases and J lost 3, with 12 bases in between. This CDR3 comprises 15 residues. CDR3: CASSSKTGDTGELFF. The CDR3 nucleotides are TGTGCCAGCAGCTCCAAAACGGGGGACACCGGGGAGCTGTTTTTT.

The chain has TRBV29-1 and TRBJ2-7; D is perhaps TRBD2 (7 bases). Trimming removed 3 bases at V and 5 bases at J, with 11 bases between. Germline-derived CDR1 and CDR2 are SQVTM and ANQGSEA. The CDR3 covers 12 residues. In DNA, the CDR3 is TGCAGCGTTGAGAGGGGGGGCGACGAGCAGTACTTC. Translation gives CSVERGGDEQYF.

This clone was observed a single time. J is TRBJ1-5 and V is TRBV7-8; possibly TRBD1 for D (5 bases). CDR1 and CDR2 (germline): SGHVS, FQNEAQ. V was pared by 5 bases and J by 2 bases, with 10 bases between. This CDR3 region has 14 residues. The CDR3 spells CASSPRGGNQPQHF. CDR3 bases: TGTGCCAGCAGCCCCCGGGGGGGCAATCAGCCCCAGCATTTT. The complete variable domain, with remaining parts taken from reference TRBV7-8 and TRBJ1-5, reads GAGVSQSPRYKVAKRGQDVALRCDPISGHVSLFWYQQALGQGPEFLTYFQNEAQLDKSGLPSDRFFAERPEGSVSTLKIQRTQQEDSAVYLCASSPRGGNQPQHFGDGTRLSIL.

This chain uses TRBV19 with TRBJ2-5; perhaps TRBD2 as D (6 bases). V gave up 3 bases and J gave up 4 bases, with 12 bases separating them. Per the germline V gene, CDR1 is LNHDA and CDR2 is SQIVND (reference sequence). CDR3 length: 14 amino acids. Written as DNA, the CDR3 is TGTGCCAGTAGTATGAGGCAGGGAGGAGAGACCCAGTACTTC. Residues: CASSMRQGGETQYF.

The rearrangement uses TRBV7-2 and TRBJ2-1, with TRBD1 identical over 8 bases. Trimming took 5 bases from V and 0 from J; bases not matched to a gene: 6. CDR1 and CDR2 (germline): SGHTA, FQGNSA. CDR3 length: 16 residues. CDR3 sequence: CASSKGTGDSYNEQFF. The CDR3 bases are TGTGCCAGCAGCAAAGGGACAGGAGACTCCTACAATGAGCAGTTCTTC.

Remarks on this clone: The sample has other DNA sequences that encode this CDR3 too. The chain carries TRBV7-9 and TRBJ1-4, with D unresolved. Germline loops: CDR1 SEHNR, CDR2 FQNEAQ (reference sequence). Trimming took off 1 base at V and 5 bases at J, with 8 bases between the two ends. This CDR3 is built from 14 residues. The CDR3 DNA sequence: TGTGCCAGCAGCTTAGGCCACATCAATGAAAAACTGTTTTTT. Its translation: CASSLGHINEKLFF.

This sequence joins TRBV28 and TRBJ2-5, with TRBD2 identical over 8 bases. J was trimmed by 5 bases and V by 8 bases; bases with no gene match: 13. CDR3 length: 15 residues. Germline CDR1 is MDHEN and CDR2 is SYDVKM. The CDR3 here is CASGITRGGRETQYF. DNA for the CDR3: TGTGCCAGCGGGATTACTCGGGGGGGCCGGGAGACCCAGTACTTC.

The chain carries TRBV10-3 and TRBJ2-2, with TRBD1 matching over 7 bases. Germline assignment: CDR1 ENHRY and CDR2 SYGVKD. Trimming removed 4 bases from V and 2 bases from J; junction bases left unmatched: 1. The CDR3 runs to 14 residues. The DNA for the CDR3 is TGTGCCATCAGTGGGGACAGAAACACCGGGGAGCTGTTTTTT. This translates into CAISGDRNTGELFF.

This chain joins TRBV19 and TRBJ1-6; a possible D gene is TRBD1 (6 bases). The CDR3 runs 15 residues. The germline V and J ends were trimmed by 5 bases and 0 bases, with 8 bases remaining between them. Germline V gene data show CDR1 as LNHDA and CDR2 as SQIVND (reference sequence). The CDR3 DNA reads TGTGCCAGTAGTGAGGACAGCTCCTATAATTCACCCCTCCACTTT. Translating gives CASSEDSSYNSPLHF.

This chain uses TRBV9 with TRBJ2-3; 8 nucleotides line up with TRBD1. V lost 3 bases, J lost 11 bases, and 17 bases stayed unmatched. CDR1 and CDR2 (germline): SGDLS, YYNGEE. This CDR3 region has 16 residues. CDR3 in amino acids: CASSAGTGPTDRMQYF. The DNA of the CDR3 is TGTGCCAGCAGCGCCGGGACAGGACCCACAGATAGGATGCAGTATTTT.

In this sample, this clone turned up a few times. The J gene is TRBJ2-7, the V gene TRBV28, with 7 bases aligning to TRBD1. This CDR3 region has 14 residues. The germline V gene encodes CDR1 MDHEN and CDR2 SYDVKM. V lost 5 bases and J lost 2; bases outside the gene matches: 6. The DNA of the CDR3 is TGTGCCAGCAGTATCCCGGGACAGACCTACGAGCAGTACTTC. This codes for CASSIPGQTYEQYF.

The rearrangement links TRBV28 to TRBJ1-5; D uncertain. Germline lookup yields CDR1 MDHEN and CDR2 SYDVKM. Trimming left V 6 bases short and J 3 bases short, with 6 bases between. CDR3 length: 12 residues. The CDR3 here is CASRKVNQPQHF. The CDR3 DNA reads as TGTGCCAGCAGAAAGGTCAATCAGCCCCAGCATTTT. Combining the CDR3 with reference TRBV28 and TRBJ1-5 gives the whole variable domain DVKVTQSSRYLVKRTGEKVFLECVQDMDHENMFWYRQDPGLGLRLIYFSYDVKMKEKGDIPEGYSVSREKKERFSLILESASTNQTSMYLCASRKVNQPQHFGDGTRLSIL.

The gene calls are TRBV6-1 and TRBJ2-1, with TRBD2 matching 11 bases. CDR3 length: 16 amino acids. CDR1 is MNHNS and CDR2 is SASEGT in the germline V gene. Trimming took 4 bases from V and 2 from J; bases not matched to a gene: 4. The CDR3, as DNA: TGTGCCAGCAGTGCCTCGACTAGCGGGGCCTACAATGAGCAGTTCTTC. Protein sequence: CASSASTSGAYNEQFF.